Each of the 28 T cell receptor beta chains below was sequenced from the same sample in a study of response to subunit inactivated influenza vaccine. TCRdb reanalysed the RT-PCR reads using MiXCR and keeps one entry per CDR3 protein. Counted here are over 650,000 distinct CDR3 sequences, around 18% occurring once; the ten biggest clones make up approximately 11%. The sample was PBMCs from blood, taken 5 to 6 days after vaccination. These TCRs come from a man over 45 who received an inactivated influenza vaccine.

V and J are TRBV10-3 and TRBJ2-7, with unresolved D. Germline lookup yields CDR1 ENHRY and CDR2 SYGVKD. The CDR3 is made up of 14 amino acids. V lost 6 bases and J 5 bases, leaving 17 bases between the germline ends. The CDR3 loop reads CAIRTQHDTDEQYF. The DNA of the CDR3 is TGTGCCATCAGGACCCAACATGACACGGACGAGCAGTACTTC.

J is TRBJ2-7 and V is TRBV28, with D possibly being TRBD2 (5 bases). This CDR3 is 16 amino acids long. In germline, CDR1 is MDHEN, CDR2 SYDVKM. V dropped 3 bases and J dropped 2 bases, with 17 bases sitting between them. CDR3 protein: CASSFIIGGPAYEQYF. The DNA of the CDR3 is TGTGCCAGCAGTTTCATTATTGGCGGGCCCGCCTACGAGCAGTACTTC.

This chain joins TRBV4-2 and TRBJ2-3, with 11 bases matching TRBD2. The CDR3 is 16 amino acids. The germline V gene has CDR1 LGHNA and CDR2 YNFKEQ. V was pared by 4 bases and J by 2 bases, with 5 bases of the junction left unmatched. The chain's CDR3 is CASSRVAGGITDTQYF. DNA for the CDR3: TGTGCCAGCAGCCGAGTAGCGGGAGGGATCACAGATACGCAGTATTTT.

The chain joins TRBV30 to TRBJ1-1; D uncertain. Germline V gene data show CDR1 as GTSNPN and CDR2 as SVGIG (reference sequence). V was shortened by 0 bases and J by 0 bases, with 11 bases between the two germline ends. CDR3 size: 15 residues. CDR3 protein: CAWSVKGMMNTEAFF. The CDR3 DNA follows: TGTGCCTGGAGTGTAAAGGGAATGATGAACACTGAAGCTTTCTTT.

The chain has TRBV6-2 or TRBV6-3 and TRBJ2-1; 7 nucleotides align to TRBD2. J lost 3 bases, V lost 5 bases, and 10 bases had no gene match. This CDR3 has 16 amino acids. The germline gives CDR1 MNHEY, CDR2 SVGEGT. The CDR3 reads CASSRAGVRVYNEQFF. Written as DNA, the CDR3 is TGTGCCAGCAGTCGGGCGGGAGTGCGCGTCTACAATGAGCAGTTCTTC.

This clonotype was found a few times. The rearrangement uses TRBV5-1 and TRBJ2-5; unclear D gene. This CDR3 contains 15 residues. V was trimmed by 0 bases and J by 5 bases, leaving 14 bases between them. The V gene's germline CDR1 is SGHRS and CDR2 YFSETQ. The CDR3 region has the DNA TGCGCCAGCAGCTTGGGGACGGATGTTTTGGAGACCCAGTACTTC. Its translation is CASSLGTDVLETQYF.

This clonotype has a handful of counts. The chain uses TRBV9 and TRBJ2-5; D remains unclear. Germline loops: CDR1 SGDLS, CDR2 YYNGEE. Trimming stripped 2 bases from V and 1 base from J, with 9 bases between. The CDR3 totals 14 residues. CDR3 nucleotides: TGTGCCAGCAGCGTTTTAAGGGTCCAAGAGACCCAGTACTTC. This encodes CASSVLRVQETQYF.

V is TRBV29-1 and J is TRBJ2-3; 8 nucleotides match TRBD1. Germline CDR1 SQVTM, CDR2 ANQGSEA. The trim removed 6 bases at V and 4 bases at J, leaving 12 bases unmatched. The CDR3 sequence is 15 residues long. The CDR3 coding sequence is TGCAGCGTCGAGAAGACAGGGGATCGCGCAGATACGCAGTATTTT. Protein: CSVEKTGDRADTQYF.

This chain connects TRBV10-3 to TRBJ1-5, with TRBD1 matching 9 bases. CDR3 length equals 15 residues. The germline V gene encodes CDR1 ENHRY and CDR2 SYGVKD. With 3 bases clipped from V and 5 bases from J, the junction kept 5 bases outside the gene matches. DNA for the CDR3: TGTGCCATCAGTGAAGGGGGACAGGGATATCAGCCCCAGCATTTT. Its protein is CAISEGGQGYQPQHF.

J is TRBJ2-2 and V is TRBV5-4; 7 positions agree with TRBD2. CDR1 SGHNT and CDR2 YYREEE come from the germline V gene (reference sequence). This CDR3 is built from 15 residues. Unmatched junction bases numbered 4, after V lost 4 bases and J lost 1 base. Written as DNA, the CDR3 is TGTGCCAGCAGCGCTGCTAGCGGGAACACCGGGGAGCTGTTTTTT. Translating it yields CASSAASGNTGELFF.

The rearrangement joins TRBV12-3 or TRBV12-4 to TRBJ2-3; 16 bases line up with TRBD2. With 5 bases clipped from V and 8 bases from J, the junction kept 1 base outside the gene matches. The CDR3 runs to 14 residues. CDR3 coding DNA: TGTGCCAGCAGTGGGACTAGCGGGGGGGGTACGCAGTATTTT. Protein product: CASSGTSGGGTQYF.

The chain links TRBV11-1 to TRBJ2-5; unclear D gene. The CDR3 runs to 19 residues. Germline V gives CDR1 SGHAT, CDR2 FQDESV (reference sequence). V lost 1 base to trimming and J lost 2 bases, with 23 bases between them. The CDR3 region is CASSLGFGRAVRKQETQYF. CDR3 coding DNA: TGTGCCAGCAGCTTAGGGTTCGGAAGGGCGGTGAGGAAGCAAGAGACCCAGTACTTC.

This clonotype has just a few counts. The J gene is TRBJ2-5, the V gene TRBV24-1; 9 positions match TRBD1. Germline V gives CDR1 KGHDR, CDR2 SFDVKD. CDR3 length: 14 amino acids. V lost 3 bases to trimming and J lost 4 bases; unmatched junction nucleotides: 2. CDR3 loop: CATSDADRGETQYF. DNA for the CDR3: TGTGCCACCAGTGATGCGGACAGGGGAGAGACCCAGTACTTC.

This clonotype was seen a handful of times. The V gene is TRBV20-1, the J gene TRBJ2-2, with 7 bases matching TRBD2. This CDR3 contains 18 residues. Germline CDR1 is DFQATT and CDR2 is SNEGSKA (reference sequence). Unmatched junction bases numbered 16, after V lost 2 bases and J lost 4 bases. In DNA form, the CDR3 reads TGCAGTGCTAGATCGTCTGGGACGGGAGGCCTGCTCACCGGGGAGCTGTTTTTT. This encodes CSARSSGTGGLLTGELFF.

This clonotype was counted between two and nine times. The chain combines TRBV6-5 with TRBJ2-3; possible D gene TRBD2, 6 bases. The CDR3 contains 15 residues. Germline V CDR1 and CDR2: MNHEY, SVGAGI. V lost 6 bases, J lost 1 base, and 14 bases lay in between. CDR3 sequence reads: CASRYAAGGTDTQYF. The CDR3 region has the DNA TGTGCCAGCAGGTACGCAGCGGGTGGCACAGATACGCAGTATTTT.

The chain combines TRBV6-1 with TRBJ2-2; TRBD1 matches 9 bases. J gave up 4 bases and V 5 bases, and 5 bases lay outside the gene matches. The CDR3 sequence is 15 residues long. In germline, CDR1 is MNHNS, CDR2 SASEGT. The CDR3 nucleotides are TGTGCCAGCAGTAGAGCGACAGGGGGCACCGGGGAGCTGTTTTTT. Translating gives CASSRATGGTGELFF.

The gene calls are TRBV20-1 and TRBJ1-3; D is undetermined. Germline values: CDR1 DFQATT, CDR2 SNEGSKA (reference sequence). This CDR3 comprises 14 residues. V lost 5 bases and J lost 0, with 11 bases in between. In DNA, the CDR3 is TGCAGTGCTCCAGCTATCGGCTCTGGAAACACCATATATTTT. Protein product: CSAPAIGSGNTIYF.

The chain joins TRBV6-1 to TRBJ1-1; D is perhaps TRBD1 (6 bases). Trimming cost V 6 bases and J 7 bases, with 21 bases left between them. Germline-derived CDR1 and CDR2 are MNHNS and SASEGT. The CDR3 has 15 amino acids. The CDR3 DNA reads as TGTGCCAGCAGGACACAGGTTAGGGGGTTCTATGAAGCTTTCTTT. Translated: CASRTQVRGFYEAFF.

This clonotype was counted only a few times. The chain joins TRBV30 to TRBJ2-3; TRBD2 matches at 8 bases. The junction had 2 bases not matched to a gene; V was cut back by 5 bases and J by 1 base. Germline assignment: CDR1 GTSNPN and CDR2 SVGIG (reference sequence). This CDR3 is built from 13 residues. This CDR3 reads CAWGRGGTDTQYF. CDR3 DNA: TGTGCCTGGGGGCGGGGGGGCACAGATACGCAGTATTTT.

V gene TRBV5-1 combines with J gene TRBJ2-5; 9 nucleotides align to TRBD2. The CDR3 has 15 residues. V shed 0 bases, J shed 5 bases, and the junction held 5 bases outside the gene matches. Germline CDR1 SGHRS, CDR2 YFSETQ. CDR3 in DNA: TGCGCCAGCAGCTTGGTGGCTAGCGGGGAGGAGACCCAGTACTTC. This codes for CASSLVASGEETQYF.

This clonotype was seen more than once but under ten times. A read error may account for a junction end that differs from germline. The chain links TRBV12-3 or TRBV12-4 to TRBJ1-1; TRBD1 might be the D (5 bases). This CDR3 has 15 amino acids. The CDR3 reads CASSTTPGLNTEAFF. CDR3 DNA: TGTGCCAGCAGTACAACACCAGGGTTGAATACTGAAGCTTTCTTT.

This clonotype came up a few times. The chain carries TRBV27 and TRBJ2-1; 7 nucleotides line up with TRBD2. CDR3 size: 15 residues. V lost 2 bases and J lost 8; bases outside the gene matches: 9. Germline loops: CDR1 MNHEY, CDR2 SMNVEV (reference sequence). The CDR3 sequence is CASSLDWTSPHEQFF. The CDR3 DNA reads TGTGCCAGCAGTTTAGACTGGACTAGTCCGCATGAGCAGTTCTTC.

This clonotype was seen repeatedly, ten times or more. V and J are TRBV10-3 and TRBJ2-1; D gene unclear. V lost 1 base, J lost 4 bases, and 8 bases lay in between. This CDR3 region has 14 residues. Per the germline V gene, CDR1 is ENHRY and CDR2 is SYGVKD. The CDR3 region is CAISEYETYNEQFF. The CDR3 bases are TGTGCCATCAGTGAGTACGAGACTTACAATGAGCAGTTCTTC.

In its sample, this clonotype was seen a few times. V and J are TRBV29-1 and TRBJ1-1, with unresolved D. V was pared by 0 bases and J by 6 bases, with 11 bases between. This CDR3 comprises 13 residues. Germline CDR1 is SQVTM and CDR2 is ANQGSEA. CDR3 amino acids: CSVEDEPTSEAFF. Here the CDR3 DNA reads TGCAGCGTTGAAGACGAGCCAACTTCTGAAGCTTTCTTT.

This clonotype was recorded once. V is TRBV2 and J is TRBJ2-1; 11 bases line up with TRBD2. The V and J ends lost 10 bases and 2 bases, in that order; junction bases with no gene match: 10. CDR3 size: 16 residues. Germline loops: CDR1 SNHLY, CDR2 FYNNEI. CDR3 protein: CATPGKLAGAYNEQFF. CDR3 nucleotide sequence: TGTGCCACCCCGGGGAAACTAGCGGGAGCCTACAATGAGCAGTTCTTC.

The rearrangement uses TRBV10-3 and TRBJ2-3, with D possibly being TRBD1 (5 bases). V shed 0 bases and J shed 6 bases, with 13 bases lying between them. Per the germline V gene, CDR1 is ENHRY and CDR2 is SYGVKD. The CDR3 consists of 15 residues. The CDR3 bases are TGTGCCATCAGTGAGTCGGCAGGGATTATGGATACGCAGTATTTT. Translated, it gives CAISESAGIMDTQYF.

This clonotype has a handful of counts. In nucleotides, the CDR3 is TGCAGTGCTCAAGGGCCGACAGGGCGCTCCTACAATGAGCAGTTCTTC. Protein product: CSAQGPTGRSYNEQFF. V usage is TRBV20-1 and J usage is TRBJ2-1, with 7 bases matching TRBD1. The germline CDR1 and CDR2 sequences are DFQATT and SNEGSKA (reference sequence). CDR3 length: 16 amino acids. Trimming took 5 bases from V and 0 from J; bases not matched to a gene: 10.

The sample holds a few counts of this clonotype. The chain joins TRBV7-2 to TRBJ2-1, with TRBD1 matching over 8 bases. After removal of 5 bases from V and 4 bases from J, the junction contained 7 bases not matched to a gene. CDR3 size: 15 residues. In germline, CDR1 is SGHTA, CDR2 FQGNSA. The CDR3 DNA is TGTGCCAGCAGCCCCGGACAGGGTAAATACAATGAGCAGTTCTTC. Translated: CASSPGQGKYNEQFF.